The rows below give T cell receptor beta chains drawn from one sample of a study of human T cells and chemical hapten exposure. Using its own MiXCR run on the RACE reads, TCRdb lists one record per CDR3 protein. The table records 350,000 to 400,000 distinct CDR3 sequences, roughly 4.6% of them present only once. The source material was whole blood, sampled in connection with sensitization to the hapten diphenylcyclopropenone (DPC). Every receptor here comes from a woman aged 50 to 60 with alopecia areata. Some clones in this sample may be carry-over from other donors' samples. Both conserved end residues are part of each CDR3. D genes are given only for firm matches. The listing skips clone size in some rows; elsewhere it reads once, few, many or a size class.

DNA: TGTGCCAGCAGCTTTAAGGCGGGGGGGCTGCCCTACACAGATACGCAGTATTTT; CDR3: CASSFKAGGLPYTDTQYF; D: TRBD2; V: TRBV7-2; J: TRBJ2-3; size: many
DNA: TGTGCCAGCAGCCACCCAGGTTTGGATCAGCCCCAGCATTTT; CDR3: CASSHPGLDQPQHF; D: .; V: TRBV7-8; J: TRBJ1-5; size: few
DNA: TGCAGTGCTAGGAAACTAGCGGGAGGTATTGAGCAGTACTTC; CDR3: CSARKLAGGIEQYF; D: TRBD2; V: TRBV20-1; J: TRBJ2-7; size: few
DNA: TGTGCCAGCAGCTTCGACAGGGTGGAATCACCCCTCCACTTT; CDR3: CASSFDRVESPLHF; D: TRBD1; V: TRBV5-5; J: TRBJ1-6; size: few
DNA: TGCGCCAGCAGCTTGTCTTACCCTAGCACAGATACGCAGTATTTT; CDR3: CASSLSYPSTDTQYF; D: .; V: TRBV5-1; J: TRBJ2-3; size: many
DNA: TGCGCCAGCAGCCAAGAAGTCGCCCTCTCACAGAATACGCAGTATTTT; CDR3: CASSQEVALSQNTQYF; D: .; V: TRBV4-3; J: TRBJ2-3; size: many
DNA: TGTGCCAGCAGCAGCCGTTGGGGCACTGAAGCTTTCTTT; CDR3: CASSSRWGTEAFF; D: .; V: TRBV6-6; J: TRBJ1-1; size: .
DNA: TGTGCCAGCAGCCAATCCAGACAACCAACTAATGAAAAACTGTTTTTT; CDR3: CASSQSRQPTNEKLFF; D: .; V: TRBV16; J: TRBJ1-4; size: .
DNA: TGTGCCAGCAGAGTGGACCGCTACGAGCAGTACTTC; CDR3: CASRVDRYEQYF; D: .; V: TRBV7-8; J: TRBJ2-7; size: .
DNA: TGTGCCAGCAGTTCCCCGGGCACTGAAGCTTTCTTT; CDR3: CASSSPGTEAFF; D: .; V: TRBV6-5; J: TRBJ1-1; size: many
DNA: TGTGCTAGTGGTTTGGCCATACTAGCGGGGGACCAGGCAGATACGCAGTATTTT; CDR3: CASGLAILAGDQADTQYF; D: TRBD2; V: TRBV12-5; J: TRBJ2-3; size: many
DNA: TGTGCCAGCAGCCAAAGGTCGACTTACGAGCAGTACTTC; CDR3: CASSQRSTYEQYF; D: .; V: TRBV3-1; J: TRBJ2-7; size: few
DNA: TGTGCCAGCAGCTGGCAGGGCGGGAACGAGCAGTACTTC; CDR3: CASSWQGGNEQYF; D: .; V: TRBV5-4; J: TRBJ2-7; size: few
DNA: TGTGCCAGCAGCCGAGGACAGGCAAGAGGAAACACTGAAGCTTTCTTT; CDR3: CASSRGQARGNTEAFF; D: TRBD1; V: TRBV6-5; J: TRBJ1-1; size: many
DNA: TGTGCCAGCAGCCAATCCGGCGGGGGAAGCACAGATACGCAGTATTTT; CDR3: CASSQSGGGSTDTQYF; D: TRBD2; V: TRBV3-1; J: TRBJ2-3; size: few
DNA: TGTGCCAGCAGTTCGGCGGGAGGAGGATACAATGAGCAGTTCTTC; CDR3: CASSSAGGGYNEQFF; D: TRBD2; V: TRBV28; J: TRBJ2-1; size: many
DNA: TGCAGCGTTGAAGTGCCCGGGACAGGGGGCTACGAGCAGTACTTC; CDR3: CSVEVPGTGGYEQYF; D: TRBD1; V: TRBV29-1; J: TRBJ2-7; size: few
DNA: TGTGCCAGCAGTAACGACCGGGAGATCTTC; CDR3: CASSNDREIF; D: .; V: TRBV2; J: TRBJ2-4; size: .
DNA: TGCGCCAGCAGCCATCAAAGGGGAGACTCTGGAAACACCATATATTTT; CDR3: CASSHQRGDSGNTIYF; D: .; V: TRBV4-1; J: TRBJ1-3; size: .
DNA: TGTGCCAGTAGGAGGGAGAATCAGCCCCAGCATTTT; CDR3: CASRRENQPQHF; D: .; V: TRBV6-1; J: TRBJ1-5; size: many
DNA: TGTGCCAGCAGCTTAGATGGTAATCAGCCCCAGCATTTT; CDR3: CASSLDGNQPQHF; D: .; V: TRBV7-2; J: TRBJ1-5; size: many
DNA: TGTGCCAGCAGCCTTAGGGAAGGGGAGACCCAGTACTTC; CDR3: CASSLREGETQYF; D: .; V: TRBV7-2; J: TRBJ2-5; size: many
DNA: TGTGCCAGCAGCCCCTATATGAGGGACAGGGAAGGTAATGGCTACACCTTC; CDR3: CASSPYMRDREGNGYTF; D: TRBD1; V: TRBV7-2; J: TRBJ1-2; size: .
DNA: TGTGCCAGCAGCGTTGCGGGACTAGCGGGAGGAGAGCAAGAGACCCAGTACTTC; CDR3: CASSVAGLAGGEQETQYF; D: TRBD2; V: TRBV9; J: TRBJ2-5; size: few
DNA: TGCAGCGTTGGGTCAGGGCCCGGGGAGCTGTTTTTT; CDR3: CSVGSGPGELFF; D: .; V: TRBV29-1; J: TRBJ2-2; size: .
DNA: TGTGCCAGCAGTCAACCTGGACTAGCGGGGGCCGATACGCAGTATTTT; CDR3: CASSQPGLAGADTQYF; D: TRBD2; V: TRBV13; J: TRBJ2-3; size: many
DNA: TGTGCCAGCAGACGGGACCAAGGTGAGCAGTTCTTC; CDR3: CASRRDQGEQFF; D: .; V: TRBV5-4; J: TRBJ2-1; size: many
DNA: TGCACCAGCAGCCAAGAAATTGGGCGGGTCAGCACAGATACGCAGTATTTT; CDR3: CTSSQEIGRVSTDTQYF; D: .; V: TRBV1; J: TRBJ2-3; size: .
DNA: TGTGCCAGCGGGGACCAATTCAATGAGCAGTTCTTC; CDR3: CASGDQFNEQFF; D: .; V: TRBV28; J: TRBJ2-1; size: many
DNA: TGTGCCAGCAGTTTCACCGACAGCGGGGGGACCCAGTACTTC; CDR3: CASSFTDSGGTQYF; D: TRBD2; V: TRBV6-5; J: TRBJ2-5; size: many
DNA: TGTGCCAGTAGTATGATACAGGCGGGCGGCTACACCTTC; CDR3: CASSMIQAGGYTF; D: .; V: TRBV19; J: TRBJ1-2; size: few
DNA: TGCAGTGCTTCTCCAGGGGGAATGAACACTGAAGCTTTCTTT; CDR3: CSASPGGMNTEAFF; D: TRBD1; V: TRBV20-1; J: TRBJ1-1; size: many
DNA: TGTGCCAGCACCATACAGGGGCGGCCCCAGCATTTT; CDR3: CASTIQGRPQHF; D: TRBD1; V: TRBV2; J: TRBJ1-5; size: few
DNA: TGCAGCGTTGAAACGTATAGGCCGGGTAGCGGGCCTTACAATGAGCAGTTCTTC; CDR3: CSVETYRPGSGPYNEQFF; D: TRBD2; V: TRBV29-1; J: TRBJ2-1; size: many
DNA: TGTGCTAGTGGACAGGAGCATGGTACGCAGTATTTT; CDR3: CASGQEHGTQYF; D: .; V: TRBV12-5; J: TRBJ2-3; size: .
DNA: TGTGCCAGCAGTTGGGGACAGCTTACCGATACGCAGTATTTT; CDR3: CASSWGQLTDTQYF; D: TRBD1; V: TRBV6-5; J: TRBJ2-3; size: few
DNA: TGTGCCAGCAGTCTAGCGGGAATCTACAATGAGCAGTTCTTC; CDR3: CASSLAGIYNEQFF; D: TRBD2; V: TRBV6-2/TRBV6-3; J: TRBJ2-1; size: many
DNA: TGTGCCAGCACCAACCGGGACAGGGGTTTAGAGAACACTGAAGCTTTCTTT; CDR3: CASTNRDRGLENTEAFF; D: TRBD1; V: TRBV12-3/TRBV12-4; J: TRBJ1-1; size: .
DNA: TGTGCCAGCAGTTCGATCCATACTAGCGGGAGAGGGTACGAGCAGTACTTC; CDR3: CASSSIHTSGRGYEQYF; D: TRBD2; V: TRBV27; J: TRBJ2-7; size: .